This T cell receptor (beta chain) was found in a study of shared clonotypes between healthy human individuals. Study observations and caveats: The expectation was that sequencing depth would affect clonotype sharing among donors.

Sequenced by immunoSEQ multiplex PCR; TCRdb stores in-frame clones only, minus some. The data contain about 1.1 million clones, about 80% of them singletons. The CDR3 length is 15 residues. Regarding this clone: What it recognizes is unknown.

The TCR comes from a man aged 18 to 29 in good health. Some clones in this sample may be carry-over from other donors' samples. Sequences were obtained from memory CD4+ T cells from PBMCs. The subset here: CD45RA-negative fraction. The rearrangement joins TRBV21-1 to TRBJ1-1; the table's TRBD1 call for D was not verified on the DNA. TRBV21-1 is described as a pseudogene. The CDR3 coding sequence is TGTGCCAGCCCGGACAGGGGGGAAGTGAACACTGAAGCTTTCTTT. Its protein product is CASPDRGEVNTEAFF.